This TCR beta chain came from a study of control samples from healthy donors and cancer patients. Produced via immunoSEQ multiplex PCR; TCRdb's table is partial and in-frame only. The repertoire includes tens of thousands of clones, approximately 89% of them detected once, and over 0.75% sits in the top ten. The V gene lost 4 bases and the J gene lost 4 bases, with 16 bases spanning the gap. Germline lookup yields CDR1 SGHRS and CDR2 YFSETQ. The CDR3 length is 15 residues. Sequencing used blood. The sequence derives from a woman younger than 45 in good health. V usage is TRBV5-1 and J usage is TRBJ2-3, with D possibly matching TRBD2 (5 bases). CDR3 protein: CASSEWGVRADTQYF. The CDR3 region has the DNA TGCGCCAGCAGCGAGTGGGGAGTTAGGGCAGATACGCAGTATTTT.